A selection of T cell receptor beta chains follows, all from one sample in a study of blood T cell repertoires in COVID-19. Clones were sequenced by immunoSEQ multiplex PCR, and TCRdb holds only the in-frame ones, with some missing. Of roughly 100,000 clones listed, about 90% are singletons. Sequenced: peripheral blood. Receptor source: a man between 45 and 60 years old with active COVID-19. Each CDR3 is given with its conserved first and last residue. D genes are given only for firm matches. Rows may omit the clone size; those that give it use once, few, many or a size class.

cdr3_length | j_call | v_call | clone_size | d_call | cdr3_nt | cdr3_aa
14 | TRBJ2-2 | TRBV6-6 | NA | TRBD1 | TGTGCCAGCCACCGGGACAGGGATGTCGGGGAGCTGTTTTTT | CASHRDRDVGELFF
14 | TRBJ1-1 | TRBV29-1 | once | NA | TGCAGCGTTGAGGCAGGCCTAATGAACACTGAAGCTTTCTTT | CSVEAGLMNTEAFF
15 | TRBJ1-3 | TRBV7-2 | NA | NA | TGTGCCAGCAGCACATCCGCAGTTACTGGAAACACCATATATTTT | CASSTSAVTGNTIYF
14 | TRBJ1-5 | TRBV27 | NA | TRBD1 | TGTGCCACCCGCCGGGCAGGGGGCGATCAGCCCCAGCATTTT | CATRRAGGDQPQHF
12 | TRBJ1-1 | TRBV12-3/TRBV12-4 | NA | NA | TGTGCCAGCAGTTTAAGGGAGACTGAAGCTTTCTTT | CASSLRETEAFF
15 | TRBJ2-3 | TRBV18 | NA | NA | TGTGCCAGCTCACCACGGACGGGGGTTAGTGATACGCAGTATTTT | CASSPRTGVSDTQYF
14 | TRBJ1-3 | TRBV19 | NA | NA | TGTGCCAGTAGCCCGGGCGGGTCTGGAAACACCATATATTTT | CASSPGGSGNTIYF
14 | TRBJ2-7 | TRBV7-6 | NA | TRBD1 | TGTGCCAGCAGTCCCGACAGGGGTCCCTACGAGCAGTACTTC | CASSPDRGPYEQYF
16 | TRBJ2-5 | TRBV7-2 | NA | TRBD2 | TGTGCCAGCAGCTTAGGTGCTAGCGGGGGGGGAGAGACCCAGTACTTC | CASSLGASGGGETQYF
12 | TRBJ2-5 | TRBV5-1 | NA | NA | TGCGCCAGCGGGGACTTTCAAGAGACCCAGTACTTC | CASGDFQETQYF
13 | TRBJ1-2 | TRBV29-1 | once | NA | TGCAGCGTTGAAGGGGGCAACCACTATGGCTACACCTTC | CSVEGGNHYGYTF
15 | TRBJ2-4 | TRBV3-1/TRBV3-2 | NA | NA | TGTGCCAGCAGCTCTGGAGGGACAGTCAAAAACATTCAGTACTTC | CASSSGGTVKNIQYF
15 | TRBJ2-7 | TRBV9 | NA | TRBD1 | TGTGCCAGCAGCGTAGGGACGACAGGGGGCAACGAGCAGTACTTC | CASSVGTTGGNEQYF
15 | TRBJ1-3 | TRBV6-1 | NA | NA | TGTGCCAGCAGTGAAGCATACATCTCTGGAAACACCATATATTTT | CASSEAYISGNTIYF
15 | TRBJ2-2 | TRBV11-2 | many | NA | TGTGCCAGCAGCTTAGACAGGGCGAACACCGGGGAGCTGTTTTTT | CASSLDRANTGELFF
16 | TRBJ2-1 | TRBV9 | NA | TRBD2 | TGTGCCAGCAGCGTACCACTAGCGGGGGGTTCCAATGAGCAGTTCTTC | CASSVPLAGGSNEQFF
16 | TRBJ1-4 | TRBV6-2/TRBV6-3 | NA | NA | TGTGCCAGCAGTTACACCAAACAGGTGGGGAATGAAAAACTGTTTTTT | CASSYTKQVGNEKLFF